The sequence of this TCR beta chain was determined in a study of neurological immune-mediated disorders. TCRdb itself ran the 5' RACE reads through MiXCR, one entry per CDR3 protein. In the table there are 15,000 or so distinct CDR3 sequences, around 13% of which are singletons. J lost 6 bases, V lost 1 base, and 9 bases had no gene match. The CDR3 length is 16 residues. Germline values: CDR1 MGHRA, CDR2 YSYEKL. This clonotype has a count of ten or more. The TCR was taken from a female donor with HTLV-1-associated myelopathy (HAM/TSP). The gene calls are TRBV4-1 and TRBJ1-2; 9 bases agree with TRBD1. What was sequenced was CD8+ T cells from blood. CDR3 in DNA: TGCGCCAGCAGCCAAGGCGTCAGACAGGGGGATAATGGCTACACCTTC. This translates into CASSQGVRQGDNGYTF.